This T cell receptor (beta chain) was sequenced in a study of PD-1 blockade in mismatch repair-deficient tumors (dated by TCRdb to about 2017). General notes on the study: Between late 2013 and late 2016, 86 consecutive patients with 11 to 12 mismatch repair-deficient cancer types, all previously treated and progressing, were enrolled in the trial. Tumor-associated T cell clones were tracked in the peripheral blood of patients responding to PD-1 blockade by deep sequencing of TCR CDR3 regions.

The library relied on the immunoSEQ multiplex PCR assay. In its TCRdb copy, this immuneACCESS table keeps in-frame sequences only and misses some clones. Where compared with another copy, unresolved V genes explain less than half of these, and the others have no known cause. For this sample the table gives 45,000 to 60,000 clones, of which roughly three quarters were detected only once. The ten largest make up 3% to 3.5% of the sample. For this clone: Its target antigen remains unknown. No much larger clone exists at a distance of one base, and base qualities are not known.

Paper-wide results and their limitations: Rapid expansion after pembrolizumab followed by contraction, generally before radiologic responses, was shown by tumor-resident clones, which were often undetectable in blood before treatment.

Mismatch repair deficiency was established in every enrolled patient by polymerase chain reaction or immunohistochemistry. TCR sequencing was performed for a few patients who responded to pembrolizumab therapy. The phase II trial prospectively evaluated PD-1 blockade with pembrolizumab in advanced mismatch repair-deficient cancers, independent of tissue of origin. Peripheral blood T cell samples were serially collected before and at multiple times after PD-1 blockade was started. The timing of each blood sample was reported as weeks after the first dose of pembrolizumab. V trim: 3 bases; J trim: 7 bases; unmatched bases: 6. From the cysteine through the phenylalanine, the CDR3 covers 14 amino acids. Here the CDR3 DNA is all that survives: 42 bases in frame from base 1. According to the germline V gene (reference sequence), CDR1 reads SGHNT and CDR2 reads YYREEE.

The sample was peripheral blood, taken 4 weeks after starting pembrolizumab. The receptor's source is an adult with mismatch repair-deficient cancer. The V and J segments used are TRBV5-4 and TRBJ1-4; a stretch of 7 junction bases matches TRBD1. The nucleotide sequence is TGTGCCAGCAGCTCCACAGGGGAGGGTGAAAAACTGTTTTTT. The resulting protein is CASSSTGEGEKLFF.